These 28 T cell receptor beta chains share one sample of origin, sequenced in a study of T cells in Graves' hyperthyroidism and ophthalmopathy. Amplification of TCR beta CDR3 regions was performed using RNA transcripts as template. Researchers ran a first-round RT-PCR on the TCR CDR3 using the HTBI primer set. TCRdb processed the multiplex PCR reads anew with MiXCR; each CDR3 protein has one entry. The repertoire holds 500,000 to 700,000 distinct CDR3 sequences, with approximately 15% as singletons. The sample comprised blood. The source of these receptors is a young woman with Graves' hyperthyroidism.

This clonotype appeared many times. This chain links TRBV11-2 with TRBJ2-7; TRBD1 agrees at 7 bases. CDR3 length equals 16 residues. From germline, CDR1 is SGHAT and CDR2 FQNNGV. After removal of 5 bases from V and 2 bases from J, the junction contained 12 bases not matched to a gene. The CDR3 DNA follows: TGTGCCAGCAGCAAGTGGACAGGCCCAGTCCCCTACGAGCAGTACTTC. This translates into CASSKWTGPVPYEQYF.

This clonotype was detected ten times or more. The CDR3 is CASRHRGVNTEAFF. Here the CDR3 DNA reads TGTGCCAGCAGACACAGGGGTGTGAACACTGAAGCTTTCTTT. The V call is TRBV2, the J call TRBJ1-1; 7 bases agree with TRBD1. The germline V gene encodes CDR1 SNHLY and CDR2 FYNNEI. The CDR3 is made up of 14 amino acids. The junction had 4 bases not matched to a gene; V was cut back by 6 bases and J by 0 bases.

This clonotype has at least ten counts. V and J are TRBV6-1 and TRBJ2-1, with TRBD2 matching 7 bases. Per the germline V gene, CDR1 is MNHNS and CDR2 is SASEGT. With V trimmed by 3 bases and J by 8 bases, 10 bases remained unmatched. The CDR3 runs to 15 residues. This chain's CDR3 is CASSDSQRDGDEQFF. The CDR3 region has the DNA TGTGCCAGCAGTGATTCCCAGCGGGACGGGGATGAGCAGTTCTTC.

The chain employs TRBV7-9 and TRBJ1-1; D unclear. The CDR3 covers 13 residues. V lost 4 bases and J 3 bases, leaving 9 bases between the germline ends. From germline, CDR1 is SEHNR and CDR2 FQNEAQ (reference sequence). CDR3 region: CASSSQAYTEAFF. The CDR3 DNA follows: TGTGCCAGCAGCTCGCAGGCCTACACTGAAGCTTTCTTT.

The genes are TRBV7-8 and TRBJ2-7; a weak D match, TRBD1 (5 bases). There are 14 residues in the CDR3. From germline, CDR1 is SGHVS and CDR2 FQNEAQ. V lost 8 bases to trimming and J lost 1 base, with 15 bases between them. CDR3 loop: CASGAAGFSYEQYF. CDR3 bases: TGTGCCAGCGGGGCGGCAGGCTTTTCCTACGAGCAGTACTTC. Combining the CDR3 with reference TRBV7-8 and TRBJ2-7 gives the whole variable domain GAGVSQSPRYKVAKRGQDVALRCDPISGHVSLFWYQQALGQGPEFLTYFQNEAQLDKSGLPSDRFFAERPEGSVSTLKIQRTQQEDSAVYLCASGAAGFSYEQYFGPGTRLTVT.

CDR3 in DNA: TGTGCCAGCTCACCGGGGAGCTTTGAAAAACTGTTTTTT. Translating it yields CASSPGSFEKLFF. The chain combines TRBV18 with TRBJ1-4, with unresolved D. The germline gives CDR1 KGHSH, CDR2 LQKENI. CDR3 length: 13 amino acids. V dropped 3 bases and J dropped 7 bases, with 9 bases sitting between them. Full variable domain (remainder filled in from reference TRBV18 and TRBJ1-4): NAGVMQNPRHLVRRRGQEARLRCSPMKGHSHVYWYRQLPEEGLKFMVYLQKENIIDESGMPKERFSAEFPKEGPSILRIQQVVRGDSAAYFCASSPGSFEKLFFGSGTQLSVL.

This clonotype was detected many times. V gene TRBV7-2 combines with J gene TRBJ2-3; D might be TRBD1 (5 bases). CDR1 and CDR2 from the germline V gene are SGHTA and FQGNSA. The ends were cut back, 1 base at V and 4 bases at J, with 6 bases in the middle. This CDR3 contains 13 residues. CDR3 sequence reads: CASSLGGADTQYF. Here the CDR3 DNA reads TGTGCCAGCAGCTTAGGGGGCGCAGATACGCAGTATTTT.

A note on this clonotype: Possible read error: a much larger clone is one base away. The chain uses TRBV18 and TRBJ1-1; 7 positions match TRBD1. The CDR3 runs to 15 residues. Germline V CDR1 and CDR2: KGHSH, LQKENI. In DNA, the CDR3 is TGTGCCAGCTCACCGCCTACAGGGGTGAACACTGAAGCTTGCTTT. It translates to CASSPPTGVNTEACF.

This clonotype was seen at least ten times. The gene calls are TRBV12-3 or TRBV12-4 and TRBJ2-2; D might be TRBD2 (6 bases). With 5 bases removed from V and 7 bases from J, the gap between germline ends came to 20 bases. The CDR3 is 16 amino acids. This CDR3 reads CASSPSTSYPRGELFF. CDR3 DNA: TGTGCCAGCAGTCCATCGACTAGTTACCCTCGCGGGGAGCTGTTTTTT.

This clonotype was seen more than once but under ten times. This rearrangement joins TRBV20-1 to TRBJ1-6, with 8 positions matching TRBD1. V shed 4 bases, J shed 7 bases, and the junction held 6 bases outside the gene matches. This CDR3 is 14 amino acids long. Germline V gene sequence: CDR1 DFQATT, CDR2 SNEGSKA (reference sequence). The DNA for the CDR3 is TGCAGTGCTACTAAGAACAGGGGGAATTCACCCCTCCACTTT. It is translated as CSATKNRGNSPLHF.

As regards this clonotype: This may come from a read error, since a much larger clone is one base off. The V gene is TRBV6-1, the J gene TRBJ1-1, with D possibly TRBD1 on 5 matching bases. Germline-derived CDR1 and CDR2 are MNHNS and SASEGT. V was pared by 7 bases and J by 1 base, with 10 bases between. The length of the CDR3 is 13 residues. CDR3 region: CASTTRENTEAFF. Here the CDR3 DNA reads TGTGCCAGCACCACCAGGGAGAACACTGAAGCTTTCTTT.

This clonotype was found a few times. This chain joins TRBV12-3 or TRBV12-4 and TRBJ1-5; the match to TRBD1 covers 7 bases. Trimming removed 3 bases from V and 10 bases from J; junction bases left unmatched: 6. The CDR3 loop spans 13 amino acids. The chain's CDR3 is CASSFRGERPQHF. The CDR3 nucleotides read TGTGCCAGCAGTTTCAGGGGGGAGAGACCCCAGCATTTT.

In this sample, this clonotype turned up many times. V and J are TRBV11-2 and TRBJ2-3; 9 bases line up with TRBD1. Losses at the gene ends were 3 bases for V and 3 bases for J; bases not matched to a gene: 4. The germline V gene encodes CDR1 SGHAT and CDR2 FQNNGV. CDR3 length: 15 residues. In DNA, the CDR3 is TGTGCCAGCAGCTTGGACAGGGGCAAAACAGATACGCAGTATTTT. Translated: CASSLDRGKTDTQYF.

Points on this clonotype: This could be a read error, since a much larger clone is one nucleotide away. This chain joins TRBV3-1 and TRBJ2-5; TRBD1 matches at 7 bases. V shed 5 bases, J shed 1 base, and the junction held 7 bases outside the gene matches. The CDR3 covers 15 residues. CDR1 and CDR2 from the germline V gene are LGHDT and YNNKEL (reference sequence). Here the CDR3 reads CASSTGAFFQETQYF. Here the CDR3 DNA reads TGTGCCAGCAGCACAGGGGCATTTTTCCAAGAGACCCAGTACTTC.

This clonotype was recorded at least ten times. V usage is TRBV30 and J usage is TRBJ2-7, with 7 bases aligning to TRBD1. V was clipped by 5 bases and J by 2 bases; unmatched bases: 12. This CDR3 contains 15 residues. Per the germline V gene, CDR1 is GTSNPN and CDR2 is SVGIG (reference sequence). The CDR3 loop reads CAWYLPGQRPYEQYF. The CDR3, as DNA: TGTGCCTGGTACCTCCCGGGACAGAGACCCTACGAGCAGTACTTC.

Regarding this clonotype: A much more abundant neighbour one base away suggests this may be a read error. This chain uses TRBV7-9 with TRBJ1-2, with TRBD1 as a possible D gene (5 bases). CDR1 and CDR2 (germline): SEHNR, FQNEAQ (reference sequence). The CDR3 contains 15 residues. As DNA, the CDR3 is TGTGCCAGCAGCCTAGAAAAGAAGGGGAACTATGGCTGCACCTTC. Its translation is CASSLEKKGNYGCTF.

The V gene is TRBV12-3 or TRBV12-4, the J gene TRBJ2-3, with D perhaps TRBD1 or TRBD2 (5 bases each). This CDR3 is 15 amino acids long. V was clipped by 1 base and J by 2 bases, with 10 bases between them. The CDR3 spells CASSLGGTPTDTQYF. The CDR3 bases are TGTGCCAGCAGTTTAGGGGGGACCCCCACAGATACGCAGTATTTT.

The chain joins TRBV6-5 to TRBJ2-1; TRBD2 agrees at 9 bases. CDR3 size: 19 residues. Trimming removed 2 bases from V and 2 bases from J; junction bases left unmatched: 13. The germline V gene has CDR1 MNHEY and CDR2 SVGAGI. CDR3 DNA sequence: TGTGCCAGCAGTTACCCCGGGGAGGTAGCGGGAGACACCTACAATGAGCAGTTCTTC. Translated: CASSYPGEVAGDTYNEQFF.

This clonotype was seen more than once but under ten times. The V and J genes are TRBV12-3 or TRBV12-4 and TRBJ2-3, with TRBD2 matching over 7 bases. V dropped 4 bases and J dropped 7; count of bases not matched to a gene: 5. CDR3 length equals 13 residues. This chain's CDR3 is CASSSGGTYTQYF. CDR3 in DNA: TGTGCCAGCAGTTCCGGGGGGACGTATACGCAGTATTTT.

This clonotype was detected only a few times. This chain uses TRBV5-1 with TRBJ2-7, with D possibly being TRBD1 (6 bases). Per germline, CDR1 SGHRS and CDR2 YFSETQ. The V gene lost 0 bases and the J gene lost 3 bases, with 13 bases spanning the gap. This CDR3 region has 15 residues. CDR3: CASSLGTQGYYEQYF. CDR3 DNA sequence: TGCGCCAGCAGCTTGGGCACTCAGGGGTACTACGAGCAGTACTTC. The variable domain in full, with the rest retrieved from reference TRBV5-1 and TRBJ2-7, is KAGVTQTPRYLIKTRGQQVTLSCSPISGHRSVSWYQQTPGQGLQFLFEYFSETQRNKGNFPGRFSGRQFSNSRSEMNVSTLELGDSALYLCASSLGTQGYYEQYFGPGTRLTVT.

This clonotype was observed many times. V is TRBV5-1 and J is TRBJ2-1; D possibly corresponds to TRBD2 (6 bases). Trimming cost V 7 bases and J 3 bases, with 11 bases left between them. This CDR3 is 13 amino acids long. The germline V gene encodes CDR1 SGHRS and CDR2 YFSETQ. CDR3 amino acids: CASGGLFYNEQFF. CDR3 DNA sequence: TGCGCCAGCGGGGGACTTTTCTACAATGAGCAGTTCTTC.

This clonotype was recorded many times. This chain connects TRBV20-1 to TRBJ2-1; D is uncertain. Germline values: CDR1 DFQATT, CDR2 SNEGSKA (reference sequence). V was cut by 6 bases and J by 9 bases, with 15 bases left in between. The CDR3 is made up of 12 amino acids. The CDR3 sequence: CSAATPWGEQFF. The CDR3 DNA reads TGCAGTGCCGCAACTCCCTGGGGTGAGCAGTTCTTC.

This clonotype was found a few times. V gene TRBV5-4 combines with J gene TRBJ1-1, with unresolved D. The germline gives CDR1 SGHNT, CDR2 YYREEE (reference sequence). V shed 0 bases and J shed 3 bases, with 6 bases lying between them. There are 13 residues in the CDR3. The CDR3 region is CASSLASYTEAFF. The CDR3 DNA follows: TGTGCCAGCAGCTTGGCCTCTTACACTGAAGCTTTCTTT.

This clonotype was observed a single time. The chain is built from TRBV19 and TRBJ2-1; D is possibly TRBD1 or TRBD2 (5 bases each). The CDR3 sequence is 13 residues long. Per the germline V gene, CDR1 is LNHDA and CDR2 is SQIVND (reference sequence). V dropped 6 bases and J dropped 8 bases, with 14 bases sitting between them. CDR3 sequence (DNA): TGTGCCAGTAGCACCAGCCGGGGCTATGAGCAGTTCTTC. Amino acid sequence: CASSTSRGYEQFF.

Ten or more counts support this clonotype. The chain carries TRBV6-2 or TRBV6-3 and TRBJ2-5; the match to TRBD2 covers 10 bases. CDR3 length: 19 amino acids. Germline V CDR1 and CDR2: MNHEY, SVGEGT. V was clipped by 5 bases and J by 5 bases; unmatched bases: 20. The CDR3 is CASSPQEQRGGLFLETQYF. The CDR3 DNA is TGTGCCAGCAGTCCTCAGGAGCAGCGGGGGGGCCTGTTTTTGGAGACCCAGTACTTC.

V and J are TRBV6-1 and TRBJ2-1, with 10 bases matching TRBD2. The V gene's germline CDR1 is MNHNS and CDR2 SASEGT. This CDR3 spans 17 amino acids. With 6 bases clipped from V and 3 bases from J, the junction kept 11 bases outside the gene matches. The CDR3 DNA follows: TGTGCCAGCAGATCCTCTTTAGTAGCGGGAGGCTACAATGAGCAGTTCTTC. Translation: CASRSSLVAGGYNEQFF.

This chain uses TRBV10-3 with TRBJ2-7; 7 bases align to TRBD1. CDR3 length: 15 amino acids. J lost 3 bases, V lost 3 bases, and 8 bases had no gene match. Germline V CDR1 and CDR2: ENHRY, SYGVKD. CDR3: CAISDPTGARYEQYF. The CDR3 DNA is TGTGCCATCAGTGACCCTACAGGGGCTCGCTACGAGCAGTACTTC.

This clonotype has a count of ten or more. This chain uses TRBV12-3 or TRBV12-4 with TRBJ2-1, with D possibly matching TRBD2 (6 bases). The CDR3 extends over 14 amino acids. V was shortened by 7 bases and J by 7 bases, with 17 bases between the two germline ends. The CDR3 is CASILRDSTNEQFF. The CDR3 DNA sequence: TGTGCCAGCATCCTCCGGGACTCCACGAATGAGCAGTTCTTC.